This TCR beta chain originates from a study of beta chain bispecific antibodies for T cell cancers. The wider study: TRBV sequencing of surviving healthy T cells measured each family's depletion.

In its sample, this clonotype was seen many times. Its matching antigen is unknown. Whole-study findings and limits: Anti-TRBV12 exposure, compared with anti-CD19, reduced the TRBV12-3 proportion of TRBV signal by approximately 99%. In these mixed samples, most targeted TRBV reads derived from the leukemia cell line. Only targeted and closely related TRBV genes appeared affected.

Each CDR3 protein is one row after TCRdb ran MiXCR on the 5' RACE reads. This repertoire shows 20,000 to 25,000 distinct CDR3 sequences, more than 2% found once; its top ten account for roughly 5.1%. Expansion lasted 2 to 4 days, with either anti-CD3 antibody OKT3 or CD3/CD28 beads. Normal T cells cocultured with Jurkat cells and anti-TRBV12 bispecific. With 6 bases clipped from V and 4 bases from J, the junction kept 9 bases outside the gene matches. This CDR3 has 14 residues. Per germline, CDR1 MDHEN and CDR2 SYDVKM. The sequence derives from a human donor in good health. Some clones in this sample may be carry-over from other donors' samples. The specimen comprised healthy donor T cells cultured with leukemia cells, sampled from a culture containing a bispecific antibody targeting TCR Vbeta12. This rearrangement joins TRBV28 to TRBJ2-7, with 7 bases lining up with TRBD1. In DNA form, the CDR3 reads TGTGCCAGCAGAAGAAGGGACAGTGAGTACGAGCAGTACTTC. This encodes CASRRRDSEYEQYF.